The sample holds a few counts of the clone carrying this T cell receptor beta chain. Its antigen is not identified. MiXCR was run by TCRdb on the 5' RACE reads, yielding one entry per CDR3 protein. The table has fewer than 250,000 distinct CDR3 sequences, around 6.9% seen once. This record belongs to a study of identical twins. Germline V gene sequence: CDR1 SEHNR, CDR2 FQNEAQ (reference sequence). Trimming shortened V by 1 base and J by 1 base, and 14 bases separated the two germline ends. The CDR3 is made up of 17 amino acids. General study findings and limits: Its conclusions, products of cross-sectional statistical analysis, did not come from following the same donors. Within monozygotic twins, out-of-frame TCR alpha sharing was underestimated by the models.

These same records also appear under a second study, on yellow fever vaccine responses in identical twins. This second study says: Twins' vaccine T cell response reportedly gave the appearance of partial convergence and partial personalization.

The gene calls are TRBV7-9 and TRBJ1-3; no firm D call. This clonotype originated in a woman younger than 35 in good health. The sample taken for sequencing was memory (CD45RO+) T cells sorted from blood. CDR3 amino acids: CASSLEVGIVSGNTIYF. The CDR3, as DNA: TGTGCCAGCAGCTTAGAAGTGGGAATTGTTTCTGGAAACACCATATATTTT. Drawing the rest from reference TRBV7-9 and TRBJ1-3, the complete variable domain is DTGVSQNPRHKITKRGQNVTFRCDPISEHNRLYWYRQTLGQGPEFLTYFQNEAQLEKSRLLSDRFSAERPKGSFSTLEIQRTEQGDSAMYLCASSLEVGIVSGNTIYFGEGSWLTVV.